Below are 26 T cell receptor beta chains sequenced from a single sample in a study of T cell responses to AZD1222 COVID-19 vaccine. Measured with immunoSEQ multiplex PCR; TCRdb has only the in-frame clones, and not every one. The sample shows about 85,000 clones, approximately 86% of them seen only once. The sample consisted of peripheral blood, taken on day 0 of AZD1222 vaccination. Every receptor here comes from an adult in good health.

The CDR3 nucleotides are TGTGCCAGCATGGGGACAATCTCTGAAGCTTTCTTT. Protein product: CASMGTISEAFF. The V and J genes are TRBV2 and TRBJ1-1; TRBD1 might be the D (6 bases). The CDR3 length is 12 residues. V was clipped by 7 bases and J by 6 bases, with 12 bases between them. Germline lookup yields CDR1 SNHLY and CDR2 FYNNEI.

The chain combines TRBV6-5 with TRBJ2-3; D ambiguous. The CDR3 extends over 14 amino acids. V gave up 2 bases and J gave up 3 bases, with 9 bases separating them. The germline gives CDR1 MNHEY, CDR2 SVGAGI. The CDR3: CASSYASLTDTQYF. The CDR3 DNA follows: TGTGCCAGCAGTTACGCCAGTTTGACAGATACGCAGTATTTT.

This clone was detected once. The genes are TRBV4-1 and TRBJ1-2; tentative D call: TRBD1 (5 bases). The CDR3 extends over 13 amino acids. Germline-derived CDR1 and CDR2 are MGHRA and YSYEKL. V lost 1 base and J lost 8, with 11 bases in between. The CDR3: CASSQVGRTGYTF. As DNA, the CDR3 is TGCGCCAGCAGCCAAGTGGGTCGGACAGGCTACACCTTC.

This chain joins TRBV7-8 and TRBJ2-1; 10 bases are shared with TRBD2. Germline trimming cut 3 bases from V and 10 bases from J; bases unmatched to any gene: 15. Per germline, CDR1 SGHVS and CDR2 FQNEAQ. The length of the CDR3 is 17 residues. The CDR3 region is CASSFSLAGVLTSEQFF. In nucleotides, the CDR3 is TGTGCCAGCAGCTTTTCCCTAGCGGGAGTACTCACCTCAGAGCAGTTCTTC.

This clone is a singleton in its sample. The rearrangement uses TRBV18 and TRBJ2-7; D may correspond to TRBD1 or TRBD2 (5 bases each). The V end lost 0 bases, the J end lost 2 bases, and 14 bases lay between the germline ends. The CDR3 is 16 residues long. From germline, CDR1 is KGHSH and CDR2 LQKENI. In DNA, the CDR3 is TGTGCCAGCTCACCACCTATCCCAGGGAGAACCTACGAGCAGTACTTC. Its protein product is CASSPPIPGRTYEQYF.

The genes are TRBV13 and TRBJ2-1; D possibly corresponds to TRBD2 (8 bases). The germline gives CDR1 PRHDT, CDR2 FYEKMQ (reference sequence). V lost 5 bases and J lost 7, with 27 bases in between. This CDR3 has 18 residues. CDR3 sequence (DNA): TGTGCCAGCAGCCCAGGGGGGCGGTTTGGACTAGCTGTGAATGAGCAGTTCTTC. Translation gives CASSPGGRFGLAVNEQFF. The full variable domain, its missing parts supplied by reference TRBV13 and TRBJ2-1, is AAGVIQSPRHLIKEKRETATLKCYPIPRHDTVYWYQQGPGQDPQFLISFYEKMQSDKGSIPDRFSAQQFSDYHSELNMSSLELGDSALYFCASSPGGRFGLAVNEQFFGPGTRLTVL.

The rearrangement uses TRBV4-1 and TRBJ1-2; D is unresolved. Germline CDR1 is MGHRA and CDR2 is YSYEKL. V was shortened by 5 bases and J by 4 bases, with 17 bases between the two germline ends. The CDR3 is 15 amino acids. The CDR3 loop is CASSSASGGGYGYTF. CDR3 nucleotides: TGCGCCAGCAGCTCAGCCTCGGGTGGCGGCTATGGCTACACCTTC.

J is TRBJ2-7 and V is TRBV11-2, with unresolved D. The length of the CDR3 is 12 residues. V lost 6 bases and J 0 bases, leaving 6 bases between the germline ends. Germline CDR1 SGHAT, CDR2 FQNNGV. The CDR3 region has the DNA TGTGCCAGCAGGGGTAGCTCCTACGAGCAGTACTTC. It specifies CASRGSSYEQYF.

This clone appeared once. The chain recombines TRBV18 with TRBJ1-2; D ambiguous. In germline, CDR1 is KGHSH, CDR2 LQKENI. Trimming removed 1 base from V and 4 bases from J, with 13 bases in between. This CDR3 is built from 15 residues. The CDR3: CASSPRGSVIYGYTF. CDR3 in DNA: TGTGCCAGCTCACCACGAGGCAGTGTCATCTATGGCTACACCTTC. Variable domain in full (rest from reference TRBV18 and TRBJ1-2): NAGVMQNPRHLVRRRGQEARLRCSPMKGHSHVYWYRQLPEEGLKFMVYLQKENIIDESGMPKERFSAEFPKEGPSILRIQQVVRGDSAAYFCASSPRGSVIYGYTFGSGTRLTVV.

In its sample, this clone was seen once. CDR3 loop: CASSVAGGTGPYEQYF. The CDR3 DNA reads as TGTGCCAGCAGCGTAGCAGGGGGGACGGGTCCTTACGAGCAGTACTTC. This sequence joins TRBV9 and TRBJ2-7; D is possibly TRBD1 (7 bases). The germline V gene has CDR1 SGDLS and CDR2 YYNGEE. There are 16 residues in the CDR3. Trimming took off 0 bases at V and 4 bases at J, with 17 bases between the two ends.

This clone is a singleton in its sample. CDR3 sequence reads: CASSQALGRSETQYF. CDR3 in DNA: TGCGCCAGCAGCCAAGCATTGGGGCGGTCAGAGACCCAGTACTTC. The chain is built from TRBV4-1 and TRBJ2-5, with TRBD1 as a possible D gene (5 bases). Germline loops: CDR1 MGHRA, CDR2 YSYEKL. V was cut by 1 base and J by 4 bases, with 13 bases left in between. CDR3 length: 15 residues.

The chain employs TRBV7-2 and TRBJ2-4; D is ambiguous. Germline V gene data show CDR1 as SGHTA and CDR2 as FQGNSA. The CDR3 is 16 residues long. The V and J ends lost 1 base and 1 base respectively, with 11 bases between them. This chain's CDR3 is CASSLVLAGAKNIQYF. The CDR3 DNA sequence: TGTGCCAGCAGCTTAGTATTAGCCGGGGCCAAAAACATTCAGTACTTC.

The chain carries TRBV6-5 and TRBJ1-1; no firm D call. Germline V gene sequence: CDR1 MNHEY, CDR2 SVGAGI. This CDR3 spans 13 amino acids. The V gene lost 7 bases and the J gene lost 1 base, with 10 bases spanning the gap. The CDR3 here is CASTYTENTEAFF. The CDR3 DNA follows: TGTGCCAGCACCTACACAGAGAACACTGAAGCTTTCTTT.

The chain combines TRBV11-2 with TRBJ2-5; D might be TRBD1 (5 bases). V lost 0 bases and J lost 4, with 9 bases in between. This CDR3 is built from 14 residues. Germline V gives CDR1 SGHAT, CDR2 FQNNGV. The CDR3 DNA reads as TGTGCCAGCAGCTTAGAAGGGGTTGGAGAGACCCAGTACTTC. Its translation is CASSLEGVGETQYF. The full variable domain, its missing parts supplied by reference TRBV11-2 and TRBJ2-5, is EAGVAQSPRYKIIEKRQSVAFWCNPISGHATLYWYQQILGQGPKLLIQFQNNGVVDDSQLPKDRFSAERLKGVDSTLKIQPAKLEDSAVYLCASSLEGVGETQYFGPGTRLLVL.

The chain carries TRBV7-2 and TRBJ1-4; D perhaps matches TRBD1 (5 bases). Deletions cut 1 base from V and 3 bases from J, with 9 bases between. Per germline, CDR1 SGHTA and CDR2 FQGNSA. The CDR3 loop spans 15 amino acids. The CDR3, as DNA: TGTGCCAGCAGCTTAGTTGCAGGGTCTAATGAAAAACTGTTTTTT. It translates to CASSLVAGSNEKLFF.

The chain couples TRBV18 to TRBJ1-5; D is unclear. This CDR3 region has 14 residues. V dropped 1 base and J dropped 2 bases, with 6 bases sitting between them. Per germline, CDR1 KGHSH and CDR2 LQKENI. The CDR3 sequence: CASSPRGGNQPQHF. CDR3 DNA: TGTGCCAGCTCACCACGTGGGGGCAATCAGCCCCAGCATTTT.

The CDR3 region has the DNA TGTGCCAGTAGTATTAAGCTCGGGCAGCTCGTTTCCGGGGCCAACGTCCTGACTTTC. Translating gives CASSIKLGQLVSGANVLTF. The chain uses TRBV19 and TRBJ2-6; D remains unclear. The germline V gene encodes CDR1 LNHDA and CDR2 SQIVND (reference sequence). V was trimmed by 3 bases and J by 4 bases, leaving 22 bases between them. This CDR3 comprises 19 residues.

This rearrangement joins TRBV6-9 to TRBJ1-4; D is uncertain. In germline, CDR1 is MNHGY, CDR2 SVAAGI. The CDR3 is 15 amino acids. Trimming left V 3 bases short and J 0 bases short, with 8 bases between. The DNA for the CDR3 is TGTGCCAGCAGTTACGCCCTGGCAACTAATGAAAAACTGTTTTTT. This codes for CASSYALATNEKLFF.

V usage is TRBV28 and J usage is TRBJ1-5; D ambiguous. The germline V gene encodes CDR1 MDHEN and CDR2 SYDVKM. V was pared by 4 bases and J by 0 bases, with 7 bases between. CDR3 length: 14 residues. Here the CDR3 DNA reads TGTGCCAGCAGTTCGACGGGTAGCAATCAGCCCCAGCATTTT. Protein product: CASSSTGSNQPQHF.

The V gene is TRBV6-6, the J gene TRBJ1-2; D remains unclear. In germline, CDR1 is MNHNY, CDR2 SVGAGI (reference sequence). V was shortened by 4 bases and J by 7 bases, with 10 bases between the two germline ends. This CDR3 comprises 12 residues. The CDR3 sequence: CASSSERVGYTF. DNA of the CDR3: TGTGCCAGCAGTTCGGAAAGGGTTGGCTACACCTTC.

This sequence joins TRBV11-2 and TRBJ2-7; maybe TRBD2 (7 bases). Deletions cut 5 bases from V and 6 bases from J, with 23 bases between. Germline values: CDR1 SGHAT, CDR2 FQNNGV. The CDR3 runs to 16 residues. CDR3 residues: CASSLRGAALGGEQYF. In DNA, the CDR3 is TGTGCCAGCAGCCTCCGGGGGGCGGCCCTTGGGGGCGAGCAGTACTTC.

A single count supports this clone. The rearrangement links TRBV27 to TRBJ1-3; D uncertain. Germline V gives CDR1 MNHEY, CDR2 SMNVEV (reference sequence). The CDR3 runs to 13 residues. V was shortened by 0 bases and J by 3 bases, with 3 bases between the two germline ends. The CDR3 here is CASSLSSGNTIYF. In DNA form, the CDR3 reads TGTGCCAGCAGTTTATCGAGTGGAAACACCATATATTTT.

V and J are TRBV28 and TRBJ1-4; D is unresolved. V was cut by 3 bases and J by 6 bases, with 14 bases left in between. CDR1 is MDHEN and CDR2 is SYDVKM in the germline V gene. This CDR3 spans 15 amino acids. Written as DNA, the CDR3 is TGTGCCAGCAGTTTGTCGTTCCCCGCACATGAAAAACTGTTTTTT. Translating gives CASSLSFPAHEKLFF.

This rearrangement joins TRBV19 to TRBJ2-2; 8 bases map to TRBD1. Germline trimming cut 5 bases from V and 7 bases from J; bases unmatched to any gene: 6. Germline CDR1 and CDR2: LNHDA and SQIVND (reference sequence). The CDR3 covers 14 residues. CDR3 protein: CASSRQGWSGELFF. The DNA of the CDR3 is TGTGCCAGTAGTCGACAGGGGTGGAGCGGGGAGCTGTTTTTT.

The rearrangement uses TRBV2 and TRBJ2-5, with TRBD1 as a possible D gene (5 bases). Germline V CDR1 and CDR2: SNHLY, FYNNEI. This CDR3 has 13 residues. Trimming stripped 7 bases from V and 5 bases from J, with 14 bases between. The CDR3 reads CASNEQVGETQYF. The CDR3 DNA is TGTGCCAGCAACGAACAGGTCGGGGAGACCCAGTACTTC.

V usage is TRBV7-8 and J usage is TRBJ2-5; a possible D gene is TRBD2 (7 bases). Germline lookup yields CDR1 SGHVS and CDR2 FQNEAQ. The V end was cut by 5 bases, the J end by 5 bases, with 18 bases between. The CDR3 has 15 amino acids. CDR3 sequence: CASSGEGQLGETQYF. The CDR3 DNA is TGTGCCAGCAGCGGGGAGGGACAACTAGGGGAGACCCAGTACTTC.